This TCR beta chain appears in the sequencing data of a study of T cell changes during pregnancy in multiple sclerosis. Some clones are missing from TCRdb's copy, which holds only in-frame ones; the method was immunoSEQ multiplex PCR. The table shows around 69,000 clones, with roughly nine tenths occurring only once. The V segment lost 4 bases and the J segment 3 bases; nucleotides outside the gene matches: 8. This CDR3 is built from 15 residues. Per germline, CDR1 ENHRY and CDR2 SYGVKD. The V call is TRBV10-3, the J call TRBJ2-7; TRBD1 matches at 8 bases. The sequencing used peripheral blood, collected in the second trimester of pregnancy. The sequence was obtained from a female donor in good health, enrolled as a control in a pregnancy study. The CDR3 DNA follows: TGTGCCATCAGTGGAACGACAGGGGCCTACTACGAGCAGTACTTC. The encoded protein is CAISGTTGAYYEQYF.